This TCR beta chain was sequenced for a study of shared clonotypes between healthy human individuals (dated by TCRdb to 2018 to 2021). In the study overall: The cohort included three men and a couple of women between 18 and 49 years of age. For each donor, three plates each were used for CD4 naive and CD4 memory, two plates were used for CD8 naive, and one plate was used for CD8 memory. To estimate repertoire size and how much clonotype sharing occurs between individuals, the study deeply sequenced the blood TCR repertoires of several healthy adults. To increase sequencing depth and limit assay-specific biases, TCR repertoire library preparation and sequencing were carried out by different laboratories using diverse techniques. Per donor, leukapheresis produced somewhere between about 0.85 and 10 billion PBMCs.

Using the deep immunoSEQ assay, multiplex PCR amplified TCR CDR3 regions from genomic DNA. Genomic DNA extracted from each cell subset was distributed evenly over all wells of several immunoSEQ 96-well plates, and each plate served as one replicate. For sorted subsets, each replicate PCR was loaded with about 200 ng genomic DNA, equivalent to 30,000 to 35,000 T cell genomes. Purified libraries were quantified with a Qubit 3.0 fluorometer, sized on a Bioanalyzer 2100, and re-quantified with the KAPA Library Quantification kit. Every immunoSEQ 96-well plate was sequenced on a dedicated single-read 150-cycle Illumina NextSeq 550 flow cell. Regarding the original processing steps: Because the immunoSEQ output included only junctional sequences and no quality scores, the filtering could not be the same as the filtering used for full-length reads. To assign V/J genes and CDR3, sequences were annotated against IMGT germline references using PyIR, a Python wrapper for IgBLAST v1.9. Reads with weak V/J assignments (E-value above 1e-6), missing CDR3, stop codons, out-of-frame junctions, or ambiguous translated residues were removed. V3J clonotypes were defined as sequences sharing the same inferred V gene, J gene, and CDR3 amino acid sequence. Percentage overlap between repertoires was calculated by dividing the number of shared unique clonotypes by the size of the smaller repertoire. Three approaches were used to assess repertoire richness: RTK rarefaction, the Chao1 estimator, and Recon v2.1 estimates of unobserved clonotypes. For all TCRbeta clonotypes obtained by the gDNA method from a few donors, generation probabilities were computed with OLGA. The source is immuneACCESS, and TCRdb retained only in-frame sequences with V and J called. Part of the clones is not carried over; for the studies checked, unresolved V genes explain less than half of this, and the remainder is unexplained. V and J calls and clone size follow that table, whereas D and trimming were derived from the DNA. The sample table records about 610,000 clones; 95% to 98% of these occur just once. The top ten clonotypes cover approximately 0.057% of the sample.

Donors were healthy HIV-negative adults with no recently reported acute infections or vaccinations. Every donor was a Caucasian adult living in Nashville, Tennessee, USA. CD4+ T cells were enriched through magnetic negative selection, after which naive cells were positively selected on CD45RA and the remaining negative fraction served as the memory subset. Blood was obtained by leukapheresis, after which PBMCs were separated by Ficoll-Histopaque density gradient centrifugation and cryopreserved in liquid nitrogen vapor phase. Purity and quantity of every magnetically sorted T cell population were checked by analytical flow cytometry. Each sorted fraction had its genomic DNA isolated and then quantified by UV absorbance on a Nanodrop 2000c. Overall results and qualifications from the work: Pairwise subsampling indicated that sequencing depth was expected to affect the degree of clonotype sharing among donors. Only blood was sampled, and tissue TCR repertoires likely differ from those in blood. Even with the large sequencing depth, rarefaction of the sorted-subset datasets indicated that sequencing was incomplete. Because the study included a small number of donors, the genetic and exposure-history diversity represented was limited. Clonotypes shared by all four sorted-subset donors showed higher generation probabilities than non-shared clonotypes. Larger estimated clonotype richness was generally found for naive subsets than for memory subsets. Approximately 5% of naive CD4, 3.5% of naive CD8, 2.3% of memory CD4, and roughly 0.4% of memory CD8 clonotypes were shared across several donors.

Regarding this clone: The antigen this receptor binds is unknown. There are no base qualities to consult, and no much larger clone falls within one base.

Its CDR3 holds 14 amino acids, cysteine through phenylalanine. Left in the record is the CDR3 DNA by itself, 42 bases read in frame from the first base. The trim is 6 bases for V and 0 bases for J, with a gap of 9 bases between the germline ends. The germline V gene gives CDR1 as MDHEN and CDR2 as SYDVKM. This clonotype originated in a woman under 40 in good health. In this chain, TRBV28 is recombined with TRBJ2-4; matching of 5 bases hints at TRBD1 as the D gene. What was sequenced was naive CD4+ T cells sorted from blood. The cell subset or site label, as the study defines it: CD45RA+ positively selected. The nucleotide sequence reads TGTGCCAGCAGCCGACAGCTAGCCAAAAACATTCAGTACTTC. Protein translation: CASSRQLAKNIQYF.